This T cell receptor (beta chain) was observed in a study of human T cells and chemical hapten exposure. Study summary: TCR yields per sample varied, mainly owing to small pooled library volume differences.

Via MiXCR, TCRdb re-called the RACE reads, giving one row per CDR3 protein. The sample carries 56,000 or so distinct CDR3 sequences, 9.6% recorded once. Points from the study as a whole: The study found that PT1 expanded TCR counts correlated positively with patch test score. Expanded TCRs produced significantly more large CDR3 similarity clusters than controls did.

This sample's time point: pre-sensitization, week 0. As for treatment: therapeutic diphenylcyclopropenone sensitization with weekly scalp DPC. The authors extracted total RNA from unfractionated whole blood. V was shortened by 4 bases and J by 6 bases, with 12 bases between the two germline ends. Germline loops: CDR1 MNHNS, CDR2 SASEGT. The CDR3 sequence is 13 residues long. In its sample, this clonotype was seen many times. The antigen is undetermined. The source material was whole blood, sampled in connection with sensitization to the hapten diphenylcyclopropenone (DPC). The receptor's source is a woman aged 30 to 39 with alopecia areata. Some clones in this sample may be carry-over from other donors' samples. The rearrangement joins TRBV6-1 to TRBJ1-1; no firm D call. DNA of the CDR3: TGTGCCAGCAGTGCGGACCGTAGGGCTGAAGCTTTCTTT. Its translation is CASSADRRAEAFF.